This T cell receptor (beta chain) appears in the sequencing data of a study of blood T cell repertoires in COVID-19. Study information: COVID-19 samples, acute and convalescent, were from the United States, Italy and Spain.

Profiling relied on immunoSEQ multiplex PCR, and the TCRdb table lists in-frame clones only, not all of them. The sample yields roughly 98,000 clones, about 85% seen once. The TCR was taken from a woman aged 70-85 years with active or convalescent COVID-19. The sequenced material came from peripheral blood.

The DNA for the CDR3 is TGCAGCACCCGTTATAAGGACAAGCCCTACGAGCAGTACTTC. Residues: CSTRYKDKPYEQYF. The V and J genes are TRBV29-1 and TRBJ2-7, with D perhaps TRBD1 (5 bases). CDR1 SQVTM and CDR2 ANQGSEA come from the germline V gene. Trimming cost V 8 bases and J 2 bases, with 19 bases left between them. The CDR3 is 14 amino acids.